The source of this T cell receptor beta chain is a study of Ad26.COV2.S vaccination and SARS-CoV-2 variants. Libraries were prepared by immunoSEQ multiplex PCR; TCRdb keeps only in-frame clonotypes and omits some of them. The table lists about 350,000 clones, roughly 90% of them singletons. Sample treatment: around 19 received Ad26.COV2.S at low or high dose, single or two shots; about five received placebo; per-sample allocation not given. Sampling took place 63 days after the first vaccine or placebo injection. An Ad26 vector that expressed Wuhan-strain SARS-CoV-2 spike constituted the vaccine. V dropped 0 bases and J dropped 3 bases, with 17 bases sitting between them. The CDR3 has 17 residues. Germline lookup yields CDR1 LGHDT and CDR2 YNNKEL (reference sequence). Study-wide results and caveats: There was reportedly substantial breadth in spike-specific CD8+ and CD4+ T cell responses after vaccination. People who got the vaccine or the placebo had similar non-spike TCR breadth. Placebo recipients had lower spike-specific TCR breadth than vaccine recipients.

This clone was recorded at least ten times. What it recognizes is unknown. This TCR came from a person between 18 and 65 years old who received the Ad26.COV2.S COVID-19 vaccine or a placebo. Sequenced material: peripheral blood, taken in a trial of Ad26.COV2.S vaccine versus placebo. The rearrangement joins TRBV3-1 (or the pseudogene TRBV3-2) to TRBJ1-2; D uncertain. The CDR3 reads CASSQEGTRAEHYGYTF. The CDR3 DNA sequence: TGTGCCAGCAGCCAAGAAGGAACGAGGGCAGAGCACTATGGCTACACCTTC.